A single sample gave rise to the 3 T cell receptor beta chains below, sequenced in a study of regulatory T cells in long-lasting Graves disease. The sample's time point: newly diagnosed GD, antithyroid drugs for less than 3 months. Construction of the TCR library relied on RNA isolated from PBMCs. Arm-PCR with iRepertoire HTBI primers amplified the CDR3 regions for these TCR beta libraries. TCRdb re-called the multiplex PCR reads through MiXCR, storing one row per CDR3 protein. The repertoire holds around 420,000 distinct CDR3 sequences, with approximately 16% as singletons. The same sample was also studied in work on T cells in Graves' hyperthyroidism and ophthalmopathy.

The source was peripheral blood mononuclear cells (PBMCs), collected at new diagnosis, from a patient treated with antithyroid drugs. Source of these receptors: a woman in her forties with Graves disease.

The table lists this clonotype with many counts. V gene TRBV12-3 or TRBV12-4 combines with J gene TRBJ2-1; the D gene is possibly TRBD2 (5 bases). Trimming took off 7 bases at V and 8 bases at J, with 15 bases between the two ends. The CDR3 totals 13 residues. The CDR3 DNA sequence: TGTGCCAGCATGTCCTCAACTAGGGATGAGCAGTTCTTC. It translates to CASMSSTRDEQFF.

This clonotype was seen ten or more times. The genes are TRBV10-2 and TRBJ2-3; D is undetermined. Germline lookup yields CDR1 WSHSY and CDR2 SAAADI. CDR3 length: 14 amino acids. Trimming took off 2 bases at V and 6 bases at J, with 12 bases between the two ends. The CDR3 nucleotides are TGCGCCAGCAGTGAGGGAGACCCGTCGGATACGCAGTATTTT. Protein: CASSEGDPSDTQYF.

The V and J genes are TRBV11-2 and TRBJ2-2, with D possibly matching TRBD1 (5 bases). The germline CDR1 and CDR2 sequences are SGHAT and FQNNGV. Trimming removed 0 bases from V and 1 base from J, with 18 bases in between. The CDR3 consists of 19 residues. As DNA, the CDR3 is TGTGCCAGCAGCTTAGATCCCTTTTATTGGACACGGAACACCGGGGAGCTGTTTTTT. This sequence encodes CASSLDPFYWTRNTGELFF.